This TCR beta chain was identified during a study of tumor-infiltrating lymphocytes in primary liver carcinoma. The study, taken as a whole, reports: Pairs comparing tumor with adjacent tissue or blood overlapped less than pairs drawn from tumor regions.

Extraction of RNA together with DNA used about 18-30 mg of unsorted bulk tissue. Every patient in the cohort had a primary liver carcinoma. That carcinoma was treated by surgical resection. Concerning this clonotype: What it binds is unknown. The junction departs from germline at one end; a sequencing error may be responsible.

This CDR3 region has 14 residues. Germline-derived CDR1 and CDR2 are MGHDK and SYGVNS. A primer matching the constant region was used to make TCR beta cDNA from approximately 0.45 ug of total RNA. Slightly modified ARM-PCR served as the procedure for the TCR beta libraries. These libraries came from three rounds of nested multiplex PCR. PCR rounds one and two used TRBV1-TRBV30 forward primers with a C-beta reverse primer for roughly 9 cycles each. TCRdb analysed the multiplex PCR reads with MiXCR anew, one entry per CDR3 protein. The sample has 95,000 to 150,000 distinct CDR3 sequences, approximately 70% seen once.

This sequence was found in a woman in her sixties or seventies with primary liver carcinoma and hepatitis B virus infection. The source material was liver tumor tissue from sampling region 1. Documented subset: tumor region T1, superior pole. V is TRBV25-1 and J is TRBJ2-1; D gene uncertain. The CDR3 protein is CASSESPSYNGQFF. The DNA of the CDR3 is TGTGCCAGCAGTGAGAGCCCTTCCTACAATGGGCAGTTCTTC.